The 25 T cell receptor beta chains given below trace back to one sample, sequenced in a study of beta chain features in type 1 diabetes. Study results and limitations: A moderate, significant TCRB CDR3 shortening appeared in type 1 diabetes across four CD4+ subsets.

Expressed TCRB transcripts were sequenced because the isolated RNA had all been reverse transcribed beforehand. Data came from immunoSEQ multiplex PCR; TCRdb stores just in-frame clones and leaves some out. The sample has about 650,000 clones, roughly 12% seen once; the top ten hold around 0.12%. No antigen is known for these receptors. The sequenced material came from naive CD4+ T cells from blood. All receptors derive from a man under 40 with type 1 diabetes.

There are a few counts of this clone. This chain links TRBV9 with TRBJ2-7; D uncertain. The germline CDR1 and CDR2 sequences are SGDLS and YYNGEE. The CDR3 runs to 13 residues. Trimming removed 3 bases at V and 5 bases at J, with 12 bases between. For the CDR3, the DNA is TGTGCCAGCAGCGCGGTTGAAAGGGACGAGCAGTACTTC. Its protein product is CASSAVERDEQYF.

J is TRBJ2-2 and V is TRBV7-2, with D perhaps TRBD2 (6 bases). Germline V CDR1 and CDR2: SGHTA, FQGNSA. V gave up 6 bases and J gave up 3 bases, with 11 bases separating them. The CDR3 is 14 residues long. CDR3 nucleotides: TGTGCCAGCAGTCCCGGGACTCACACCGGGGAGCTGTTTTTT. Encoded protein: CASSPGTHTGELFF.

This clone was seen a few times. The V gene is TRBV25-1, the J gene TRBJ2-3, with 7 bases that match TRBD1. V shed 3 bases and J 2 bases; nucleotides not matched to a gene: 2. The V gene's germline CDR1 is MGHDK and CDR2 SYGVNS. The CDR3 consists of 14 residues. CDR3: CASSDDRVTDTQYF. CDR3 DNA sequence: TGTGCCAGCAGTGATGACAGGGTCACAGATACGCAGTATTTT.

The table lists this clone with a few counts. The rearrangement joins TRBV28 to TRBJ2-3; the D is unclear. The CDR3 is 12 amino acids. V lost 6 bases and J lost 2, with 6 bases in between. Germline CDR1 and CDR2: MDHEN and SYDVKM. CDR3: CASRTYTDTQYF. DNA for the CDR3: TGTGCCAGCAGAACGTACACAGATACGCAGTATTTT.

This clone has just a few counts. The chain joins TRBV9 to TRBJ2-7; D may be TRBD2 (5 bases). The CDR3 runs to 11 residues. Germline lookup yields CDR1 SGDLS and CDR2 YYNGEE. Between the trimmed V and J ends, which lost 7 bases and 3 bases, there was a span of 8 bases. This CDR3 is CASGSNYEQYF. CDR3 coding DNA: TGTGCCAGCGGGAGCAACTACGAGCAGTACTTC.

V usage is TRBV7-2 and J usage is TRBJ1-4; 11 bases align to TRBD1. This CDR3 is 16 amino acids long. Germline-derived CDR1 and CDR2 are SGHTA and FQGNSA. V shed 5 bases, J shed 5 bases, and the junction held 7 bases outside the gene matches. CDR3 protein: CASSIGTGGLNEKLFF. The CDR3 DNA sequence: TGTGCCAGCAGCATTGGGACAGGGGGATTAAATGAAAAACTGTTTTTT.

This chain uses TRBV7-3 with TRBJ2-1; no clear D. Looked up from germline, CDR1 is SGHTA and CDR2 is FQGTGA. The CDR3 length is 11 residues. Trimming cost V 2 bases and J 8 bases, with 4 bases left between them. The CDR3 DNA reads as TGTGCCAGCAGCTTACTCGATGAGCAGTTCTTC. It specifies CASSLLDEQFF.

The chain employs TRBV10-3 and TRBJ1-4; D is undetermined. This CDR3 contains 14 residues. CDR1 is ENHRY and CDR2 is SYGVKD in the germline V gene. The V and J ends lost 6 bases and 0 bases respectively, with 8 bases between them. The DNA of the CDR3 is TGTGCCATCAGAAGAGATGCAACTAATGAAAAACTGTTTTTT. Its protein is CAIRRDATNEKLFF.

The gene calls are TRBV14 and TRBJ1-2; D is perhaps TRBD1 (6 bases). V lost 3 bases, J lost 4 bases, and 9 bases lay in between. The CDR3 contains 13 residues. Per the germline V gene, CDR1 is SGHDN and CDR2 is FVKESK. As DNA, the CDR3 is TGTGCCAGCAGCCAGGACAGCGTCTATGGCTACACCTTC. Translation: CASSQDSVYGYTF.

This clone showed up just a few times. V is TRBV4-3 and J is TRBJ2-2, with TRBD1 as a possible D gene (5 bases). Germline V gives CDR1 LGHNA, CDR2 YSLEER. The CDR3 loop spans 14 amino acids. V gave up 3 bases and J gave up 6 bases, with 11 bases separating them. CDR3 residues: CASSHTPGSGELFF. The CDR3 region has the DNA TGCGCCAGCAGCCACACACCAGGGTCCGGGGAGCTGTTTTTT.

This clone was recorded a few times. CDR3: CASSLDTGMNTGELFF. In DNA form, the CDR3 reads TGCGCCAGCAGCCTCGACACAGGGATGAACACCGGGGAGCTGTTTTTT. This chain uses TRBV5-1 with TRBJ2-2; possible D gene TRBD1, 6 bases. The ends were cut back, 4 bases at V and 1 base at J, with 14 bases in the middle. In germline, CDR1 is SGHRS, CDR2 YFSETQ. This CDR3 region has 16 residues.

This clone was seen only a few times. J is TRBJ2-5 and V is TRBV29-1, with D possibly being TRBD2 (5 bases). The V gene lost 7 bases and the J gene lost 5 bases, with 17 bases spanning the gap. The CDR3 totals 13 residues. Germline loops: CDR1 SQVTM, CDR2 ANQGSEA. CDR3 coding DNA: TGCAGCGCAAACCGGGGAGTTGGGGAGACCCAGTACTTC. Amino acids: CSANRGVGETQYF.

The chain joins TRBV30 to TRBJ2-5, with 13 bases lining up with TRBD2. The CDR3 has 14 residues. Trimming at V came to 5 bases and at J to 2 bases, leaving 2 bases not matched to a gene. Germline values: CDR1 GTSNPN, CDR2 SVGIG (reference sequence). CDR3 in amino acids: CAWGGLAGQETQYF. The CDR3 nucleotides read TGTGCCTGGGGGGGACTAGCGGGGCAAGAGACCCAGTACTTC.

In this sample, this clone turned up a few times. The sample carries other DNA sequences with the same CDR3. The chain has TRBV28 and TRBJ2-7; 10 nucleotides match TRBD1. With 5 bases clipped from V and 3 bases from J, the junction kept 4 bases outside the gene matches. CDR1 MDHEN and CDR2 SYDVKM come from the germline V gene. The CDR3 length is 14 residues. In DNA form, the CDR3 reads TGTGCCAGCAGTCTCGGACAGGGGGGCTACGAGCAGTACTTC. Amino acids: CASSLGQGGYEQYF.

This clone was found a few times. The chain has TRBV25-1 and TRBJ1-1; 7 nucleotides align to TRBD1. Germline lookup yields CDR1 MGHDK and CDR2 SYGVNS. After removal of 7 bases from V and 4 bases from J, the junction contained 6 bases not matched to a gene. The CDR3 consists of 13 residues. The CDR3 sequence is CASNSGGITEAFF. The CDR3 coding sequence is TGTGCCAGCAATTCAGGGGGTATCACTGAAGCTTTCTTT.

This clone was found a few times. The genes are TRBV5-1 and TRBJ2-5; no reliable D call. V was shortened by 4 bases and J by 5 bases, with 12 bases between the two germline ends. Germline CDR1 and CDR2: SGHRS and YFSETQ. The CDR3 runs 13 residues. The CDR3 sequence: CASSDPSRETQYF. The CDR3 nucleotides read TGCGCCAGCAGCGATCCGTCCCGGGAGACCCAGTACTTC.

This clone came up once. V and J are TRBV7-8 and TRBJ1-5, with 8 bases lining up with TRBD1. Germline values: CDR1 SGHVS, CDR2 FQNEAQ. Trimming took 6 bases from V and 6 from J; bases not matched to a gene: 4. The CDR3 has 13 amino acids. The DNA of the CDR3 is TGTGCCAGCAGACCACAGGGGGGTCAGCCCCAGCATTTT. It translates to CASRPQGGQPQHF.

The V gene is TRBV10-1, the J gene TRBJ1-3; no firm D call. From germline, CDR1 is WNHNN and CDR2 SYGVQD (reference sequence). V lost 3 bases, J lost 4 bases, and 10 bases lay in between. This CDR3 contains 14 residues. The CDR3 spells CASSESGSGNTIYF. The CDR3 DNA reads as TGCGCCAGCAGTGAATCTGGGTCCGGAAACACCATATATTTT.

J is TRBJ2-6 and V is TRBV2; D may correspond to TRBD1 or TRBD2 (6 bases each). Per germline, CDR1 SNHLY and CDR2 FYNNEI. The CDR3 sequence is 18 residues long. With 4 bases removed from V and 0 bases from J, the gap between germline ends came to 16 bases. CDR3 in amino acids: CASSVGGGIPSGANVLTF. As DNA, the CDR3 is TGTGCCAGCAGTGTCGGAGGGGGAATTCCCTCTGGGGCCAACGTCCTGACTTTC.

This clone has only a few counts. The V gene is TRBV5-1, the J gene TRBJ2-3, with 11 bases lining up with TRBD2. Per germline, CDR1 SGHRS and CDR2 YFSETQ. CDR3 size: 18 residues. V was clipped by 0 bases and J by 0 bases; unmatched bases: 6. The CDR3 nucleotides are TGCGCCAGCAGCTTGGTCGGGACTAGCGGACCTAGCACAGATACGCAGTATTTT. It is translated as CASSLVGTSGPSTDTQYF.

This clone was observed a handful of times. The chain uses TRBV11-3 and TRBJ2-2, with 10 bases aligning to TRBD1. CDR3 length: 15 residues. V lost 4 bases to trimming and J lost 6 bases; unmatched junction nucleotides: 5. CDR1 and CDR2 from the germline V gene are SGHNT and YENEEA. CDR3 protein: CASSSRQGAAGELFF. CDR3 sequence (DNA): TGTGCCAGCAGCTCACGACAGGGGGCGGCCGGGGAGCTGTTTTTT.

This clone was seen a handful of times. This chain uses TRBV5-1 with TRBJ2-5; 7 positions match TRBD1. The V and J ends lost 4 bases and 5 bases, in that order; junction bases with no gene match: 8. The CDR3 loop spans 14 amino acids. Germline V lookup: CDR1 SGHRS, CDR2 YFSETQ. The CDR3 sequence: CASSPGQNTETQYF. DNA of the CDR3: TGCGCCAGCAGCCCGGGACAGAACACGGAGACCCAGTACTTC.

This rearrangement joins TRBV4-2 to TRBJ2-5; the D gene is possibly TRBD1 (5 bases). Trimming shortened V by 0 bases and J by 4 bases, and 12 bases separated the two germline ends. The germline gives CDR1 LGHNA, CDR2 YNFKEQ. This CDR3 is 15 amino acids long. The CDR3 bases are TGTGCCAGCAGCCAAGAGGCCCGAAGGGGAGAGACCCAGTACTTC. Translated: CASSQEARRGETQYF.

DNA for the CDR3: TGCAGCGTTGAAGACGGACAGGGGGGCAATCAGCCCCAGCATTTT. Its translation is CSVEDGQGGNQPQHF. The rearrangement links TRBV29-1 to TRBJ1-5; TRBD1 agrees at 10 bases. Looked up from germline, CDR1 is SQVTM and CDR2 is ANQGSEA. Trimming took 0 bases from V and 2 from J; bases not matched to a gene: 1. CDR3 length: 15 amino acids.

This clone was found a few times. The rearrangement uses TRBV9 and TRBJ2-1, with a possible D match to TRBD2 (5 bases). The germline gives CDR1 SGDLS, CDR2 YYNGEE. CDR3 length equals 16 residues. V was trimmed by 0 bases and J by 0 bases, leaving 10 bases between them. The CDR3 nucleotides read TGTGCCAGCAGCGTAGCTGAAGGGAGCTCCTACAATGAGCAGTTCTTC. This gives the protein CASSVAEGSSYNEQFF. The full variable domain, rest sourced from reference TRBV9 and TRBJ2-1, is DSGVTQTPKHLITATGQRVTLRCSPRSGDLSVYWYQQSLDQGLQFLIQYYNGEERAKGNILERFSAQQFPDLHSELNLSSLELGDSALYFCASSVAEGSSYNEQFFGPGTRLTVL.